Sequencing of this T cell receptor (beta chain) was carried out in a study of cytomegalovirus exposure and HLA in healthy donors. This CDR3 comprises 15 residues. Unmatched junction bases numbered 0, after V lost 0 bases and J lost 2 bases. Germline V gives CDR1 MNHNS, CDR2 SASEGT. Amplification used 60 Vbeta primers and 13 Jbeta primers. The table came from immunoSEQ multiplex PCR; TCRdb's copy has only in-frame clones and leaves some out. The data contain roughly 63,000 clones, roughly 73% of them singletons. Study results and limitations: Rarity marked most TCR sequences, yet some public TCRs occurred in many donors. Previous analysis showed most TCR beta V segments were productive about 87% or about 30% of the time.

This clone was counted only a few times. Antigen specificity is unknown. The source is a woman aged 35 to 49 in good health and CMV-seropositive. This chain connects TRBV6-1 to TRBJ2-7; TRBD2 agrees at 11 bases. Sequences were obtained from PBMCs. The DNA for the CDR3 is TGTGCCAGCAGTGAAGCTAGCGGGGGGGCCTACGAGCAGTACTTC. It specifies CASSEASGGAYEQYF.